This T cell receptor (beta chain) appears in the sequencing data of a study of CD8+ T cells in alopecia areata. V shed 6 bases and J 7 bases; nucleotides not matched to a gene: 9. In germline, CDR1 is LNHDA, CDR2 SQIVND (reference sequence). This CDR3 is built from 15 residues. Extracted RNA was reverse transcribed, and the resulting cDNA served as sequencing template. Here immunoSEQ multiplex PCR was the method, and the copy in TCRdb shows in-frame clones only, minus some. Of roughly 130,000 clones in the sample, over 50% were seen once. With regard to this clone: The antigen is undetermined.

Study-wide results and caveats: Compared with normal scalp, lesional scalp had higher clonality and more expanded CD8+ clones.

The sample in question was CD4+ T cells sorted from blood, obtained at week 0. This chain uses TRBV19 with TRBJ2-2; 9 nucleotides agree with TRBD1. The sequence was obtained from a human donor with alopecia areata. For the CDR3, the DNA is TGTGCCAGTAGGCGGGACAGGGCTGAGGTCGGGGAGCTGTTTTTT. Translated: CASRRDRAEVGELFF. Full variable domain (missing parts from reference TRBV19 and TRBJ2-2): DGGITQSPKYLFRKEGQNVTLSCEQNLNHDAMYWYRQDPGQGLRLIYYSQIVNDFQKGDIAEGYSVSREKKESFPLTVTSAQKNPTAFYLCASRRDRAEVGELFFGEGSRLTVL.